This TCR beta chain was captured in a study of blood T cell repertoires in COVID-19. Study background: In each case, the material was cDNA or gDNA derived from T cells, B-cell-depleted T cells, or PBMCs.

On this clone: Other DNA sequences from this sample encode an identical CDR3 as well.

Only in-frame clones appear in the TCRdb table, and some are missing; sequencing was by immunoSEQ multiplex PCR. The sample yields under 200,000 clones, about 85% seen once. The CDR3 loop spans 13 amino acids. Germline CDR1 is SGDLS and CDR2 is YYNGEE. Between the trimmed V and J ends, which lost 2 bases and 4 bases, there was a span of 7 bases. Sequencing input: peripheral blood. The V and J genes are TRBV9 and TRBJ1-5; D is undetermined. The receptor was isolated from a man aged 60-69 years who had recovered from COVID-19. The CDR3 sequence: CASSVAENQPQHF. The CDR3 DNA sequence: TGTGCCAGCAGCGTCGCGGAAAATCAGCCCCAGCATTTT.